This entry lists 2 T cell receptor beta chains sequenced from one sample in a study of CD8 T cells in Susac syndrome. Random-hexamer reverse transcription was applied to roughly 0.5 to 1 ug RNA. TCRdb used MiXCR to reprocess the immunoSEQ multiplex PCR reads, holding one entry per CDR3 protein. This table has 55,000 to 85,000 distinct CDR3 sequences, over 90% appearing once. Input material: CD4+ T cells from PBMCs. Receptors were obtained from a human donor with multiple sclerosis.

The rearrangement joins TRBV4-3 to TRBJ2-1, with TRBD1 matching over 7 bases. The V gene's germline CDR1 is LGHNA and CDR2 YSLEER. The CDR3 loop spans 17 amino acids. V trimming: 3 bases; J trimming: 0 bases; junction bases outside the gene matches: 8. The chain's CDR3 is CASSQNPGGSSYNEQFF. The CDR3 DNA follows: TGCGCCAGCAGCCAGAATCCAGGGGGAAGCTCCTACAATGAGCAGTTCTTC.

The chain has TRBV5-1 and TRBJ1-1; D is uncertain. Trimming took off 2 bases at V and 2 bases at J, with 16 bases between the two ends. The CDR3 runs to 16 residues. CDR1 and CDR2 from the germline V gene are SGHRS and YFSETQ. The CDR3 DNA sequence: TGCGCCAGCAGCTTCGGACCCAGCACCCGAAACACTGAAGCTTTCTTT. Translated, it gives CASSFGPSTRNTEAFF.